A single T cell receptor (beta chain) is shown here with its context. Its binding antigen is unknown. The input lacks base qualities; no much larger clone sits a single base away. The CDR3 has 11 amino acids, counting the end cysteine and phenylalanine. The kept DNA is CDR3 alone, 33 bases in frame from the first base. Trimming at the junction amounts to 5 bases on V and 6 bases on J, and the germline ends lie 9 bases apart. CDR1 and CDR2, per the germline V gene (reference sequence), are DFQATT and SNEGSKA. These data originate in a study of a mutant IDH1 vaccine in newly diagnosed glioma (dated by TCRdb to about 2021). As for the study more broadly: Vaccination started 4-6 weeks after radiotherapy alone, or was given together with temozolomide cycles in the groups whose treatment included chemotherapy. Of the 32 patients who were treated, 62.5% were male and roughly 38% were female, and the mean age was approximately 40 years. Prior to enrollment, standard therapy consisting of radiotherapy alone, temozolomide alone, or radiochemotherapy with temozolomide had been administered to patients, with the combination being received by most patients. Visit V12 was the week-35 safety follow-up and visit V13 was the week-47 end of study. Six visits were used for peripheral blood collection: V03 (baseline), V05, V07, V10, V12 and V13. Longitudinal TCRB deep sequencing was done for 20 to 25 treated patients, wherever samples were available for exploratory analyses.

This sample's time point label indicates: week 35, safety follow-up. Each vaccine dose was 300 ug of a 20-mer mutant IDH1 peptide in Montanide, given subcutaneously with topical imiquimod. Across visits V03 through V10, patients got a total of eight vaccinations, given in weeks 1, 3, 5, 7, 11, 15, 19 and 23. Newly diagnosed WHO grade 3 or 4 IDH1-mutant astrocytomas showing loss of nuclear ATRX were present in the donors. The samples were drawn from NOA16, a multicentre, single-arm, open-label phase I trial in Germany that tested a mutant IDH1 peptide vaccine in humans for the first time. Genomic DNA for TCRB sequencing was isolated from EDTA blood with the DNeasy Blood and Tissue Kit. Overall study results and their limits: Pseudoprogression seemed to be unrelated to changes in the top peripheral T cell clonotypes found by TCRB sequencing. Vaccine-induced immune responses across multiple MHC alleles were detected in approximately 94% of patients. Availability determined which PBMC samples were chosen for TCRB deep sequencing. The authors noted that analyses of patient blood samples could not be reproduced because of sample limitations.

Library preparation employed the immunoSEQ multiplex PCR assay. Rearranged TCR beta chain sequences were amplified with the hsTCRB Kit following the manufacturer's protocol. TCRB libraries were sequenced on an Illumina MiSeq. For the original study's pipeline: The proprietary platform of the kit vendor was used for demultiplexing, trimming and gene mapping. As stored in TCRdb, this immuneACCESS dataset retains in-frame rearrangements with V and J assigned. A fraction of the clones does not appear; measured against another copy, unresolved V genes explain less than half of the discrepancy, and the remainder lacks a known reason. The V and J calls and clone size were taken over from that table, and D and trimming were inferred from the DNA. The sample data list over 30,000 clones, and 79% of these were observed just once. Together, the top ten hold roughly 9.3% of the sample.

The TCR originated in a woman aged 30 to 39 with glioma. Some clones in this sample may be carry-over from other donors' samples. Recombination connected TRBV20-1 to TRBJ2-3; confidence is insufficient to name the D gene. The sample here was PBMCs, taken from a glioma patient whose treatment included an IDH1 peptide vaccine. The DNA is as follows: TGCAGTGCTCATAGACTTGATACGCAGTATTTT. Protein translation: CSAHRLDTQYF.